In its sample, the clone carrying this TCR beta chain was seen a few times. The sample is drawn from a study of CD8+ T cells in alopecia areata. As for treatment: oral pan-JAK inhibitor, 5-10 mg twice daily. CDR3 length: 15 amino acids. Germline CDR1 SGHNT, CDR2 YENEEA. Trimming stripped 3 bases from V and 3 bases from J, with 12 bases between. The authors extracted RNA and reverse transcribed it into cDNA as the sequencing template. The table came from immunoSEQ multiplex PCR; TCRdb's copy has only in-frame clones and leaves some out. The sample lists about 200,000 clones; 58% were seen once. The clonotype originates from a human donor with alopecia areata. The sample here was CD4+ T cells sorted from blood, taken at week 24, from a patient treated with tofacitinib. This sequence joins TRBV11-3 and TRBJ1-5, with a tentative D call TRBD1 (5 bases). The CDR3 DNA follows: TGTGCCAGCAGCTTGCGGGGGGGTACCAATCAGCCCCAGCATTTT. Translation gives CASSLRGGTNQPQHF.